Each of the 19 T cell receptor beta chains below was sequenced from the same sample in a study of cytomegalovirus exposure and HLA in healthy donors. In the PCR, 60 Vbeta and 13 Jbeta primers were used. The protocol was immunoSEQ multiplex PCR, while the TCRdb copy is restricted to in-frame clones and leaves out a portion. The top ten hold 0.2% to 0.25% of the sample, which has 200,000 to 250,000 clones, around 79% seen once. The sample taken for sequencing was PBMCs. The receptors here all came from a girl aged 2-10 years in good health and CMV-seronegative.

The chain links TRBV27 to TRBJ2-7, with 9 bases fitting TRBD1. This CDR3 spans 13 amino acids. Looked up from germline, CDR1 is MNHEY and CDR2 is SMNVEV (reference sequence). The V gene end was trimmed by 5 bases and the J gene end by 5 bases; junction bases not matched to a gene: 4. The CDR3: CASSGWDRDEQYF. The CDR3 region has the DNA TGTGCCAGCAGTGGCTGGGACAGGGACGAGCAGTACTTC.

The chain couples TRBV7-2 to TRBJ2-2; D is unclear. Trimming took off 0 bases at V and 3 bases at J, with 5 bases between the two ends. Germline lookup yields CDR1 SGHTA and CDR2 FQGNSA. This CDR3 contains 14 residues. The DNA for the CDR3 is TGTGCCAGCAGCTTAGCGGCCTACACCGGGGAGCTGTTTTTT. Translated: CASSLAAYTGELFF.

The V gene is TRBV5-1, the J gene TRBJ2-3, with D unresolved. The CDR3 is 16 amino acids. From germline, CDR1 is SGHRS and CDR2 YFSETQ. V was clipped by 0 bases and J by 4 bases, with 15 bases between them. The CDR3 is CASSLAKNWFADTQYF. CDR3 sequence (DNA): TGCGCCAGCAGCTTGGCCAAGAACTGGTTCGCAGATACGCAGTATTTT.

The chain carries TRBV30 and TRBJ1-1; D call uncertain. Germline CDR1 is GTSNPN and CDR2 is SVGIG (reference sequence). The V and J ends lost 1 base and 10 bases respectively, with 13 bases between them. The CDR3 has 12 residues. CDR3 DNA: TGTGCCTGGAGTGGGGCATATCTGTCAGCTTTCTTT. Its protein is CAWSGAYLSAFF.

The count of this clone is one. The genes are TRBV5-6 and TRBJ2-1; TRBD1 is a possible D gene (6 bases). CDR1 is SGHDT, CDR2 YYEEEE, per germline. The V end lost 4 bases, the J end lost 2 bases, and 13 bases lay between the germline ends. The CDR3 is 15 amino acids. The CDR3 nucleotides are TGTGCCAGCAGCGGTTACAGGGTGCCCTACAATGAGCAGTTCTTC. It encodes CASSGYRVPYNEQFF.

The gene calls are TRBV4-2 and TRBJ1-1; TRBD1 aligns across 9 bases. V was pared by 4 bases and J by 11 bases, with 8 bases of the junction left unmatched. CDR3 length: 13 amino acids. Germline CDR1 is LGHNA and CDR2 is YNFKEQ. CDR3 residues: CASSRGQGFGAFF. In DNA, the CDR3 is TGTGCCAGCAGCCGGGGACAGGGCTTCGGGGCTTTCTTT.

A few counts support this clone. The chain has TRBV6-6 and TRBJ2-5; 7 nucleotides align to TRBD2. The trim removed 10 bases at V and 1 base at J, leaving 9 bases unmatched. This CDR3 is built from 14 residues. Germline lookup yields CDR1 MNHNY and CDR2 SVGAGI (reference sequence). The CDR3 is CATSNLAAQETQYF. DNA for the CDR3: TGTGCCACCTCGAATCTAGCGGCCCAAGAGACCCAGTACTTC.

The rearrangement uses TRBV5-6 and TRBJ2-5; D unclear. The germline V gene encodes CDR1 SGHDT and CDR2 YYEEEE. V was trimmed by 5 bases and J by 4 bases, leaving 12 bases between them. The CDR3 loop spans 13 amino acids. DNA of the CDR3: TGTGCCAGCAGTAAAAATATTCGAGAGACCCAGTACTTC. Translating it yields CASSKNIRETQYF. The variable domain in full, completed from reference TRBV5-6 and TRBJ2-5, reads DAGVTQSPTHLIKTRGQQVTLRCSPKSGHDTVSWYQQALGQGPQFIFQYYEEEERQRGNFPDRFSGHQFPNYSSELNVNALLLGDSALYLCASSKNIRETQYFGPGTRLLVL.

J is TRBJ1-2 and V is TRBV29-1; D perhaps matches TRBD1 (5 bases). Germline loops: CDR1 SQVTM, CDR2 ANQGSEA. The CDR3 runs to 12 residues. Trimming shortened V by 8 bases and J by 4 bases, and 14 bases separated the two germline ends. DNA for the CDR3: TGCAGCTCAAGAGACAGAACCTATGGCTACACCTTC. Translating gives CSSRDRTYGYTF.

The J gene is TRBJ2-1, the V gene TRBV5-1; weak D call: TRBD2 (6 bases). CDR1 SGHRS and CDR2 YFSETQ come from the germline V gene. The CDR3 loop spans 14 amino acids. V was clipped by 2 bases and J by 10 bases, with 16 bases between them. DNA of the CDR3: TGCGCCAGCAGCTTACAACGGGCGGGGAAAGAGCAGTTCTTC. Translating gives CASSLQRAGKEQFF. The full variable domain, in which reference TRBV5-1 and TRBJ2-1 provide the parts outside the CDR3, is KAGVTQTPRYLIKTRGQQVTLSCSPISGHRSVSWYQQTPGQGLQFLFEYFSETQRNKGNFPGRFSGRQFSNSRSEMNVSTLELGDSALYLCASSLQRAGKEQFFGPGTRLTVL.

The chain carries TRBV9 and TRBJ2-5; TRBD2 matches at 7 bases. The DNA end is more similar to TRBJ2-7, so the J call may be wrong. This CDR3 contains 14 residues. Germline lookup yields CDR1 SGDLS and CDR2 YYNGEE. The CDR3 coding sequence is TGTGCCAGCAGCGTAGGGGGAGGGGACTACGAGCAGTACTTC. Translated: CASSVGGGDYEQYF.

The chain links TRBV5-4 to TRBJ2-2, with D maybe TRBD2 (6 bases). From germline, CDR1 is SGHNT and CDR2 YYREEE (reference sequence). The length of the CDR3 is 15 residues. Trimming shortened V by 0 bases and J by 6 bases, and 12 bases separated the two germline ends. CDR3 loop: CASSLGGRNAGELFF. For the CDR3, the DNA is TGTGCCAGCAGCTTGGGTGGGAGGAATGCCGGGGAGCTGTTTTTT.

V usage is TRBV5-6 and J usage is TRBJ2-7; 9 positions match TRBD1. Trimming took 0 bases from V and 3 from J; bases not matched to a gene: 1. This CDR3 spans 14 amino acids. Germline values: CDR1 SGHDT, CDR2 YYEEEE. The chain's CDR3 is CASSLGQGVYEQYF. CDR3 coding DNA: TGTGCCAGCAGCTTGGGACAGGGGGTCTACGAGCAGTACTTC. Complete variable domain (other parts from reference TRBV5-6 and TRBJ2-7): DAGVTQSPTHLIKTRGQQVTLRCSPKSGHDTVSWYQQALGQGPQFIFQYYEEEERQRGNFPDRFSGHQFPNYSSELNVNALLLGDSALYLCASSLGQGVYEQYFGPGTRLTVT.

The V call is TRBV29-1, the J call TRBJ2-7, with 7 bases fitting TRBD1. The J segment lost 6 bases and the V segment lost 4 bases, leaving 9 bases of the junction unmatched. In germline, CDR1 is SQVTM, CDR2 ANQGSEA. The CDR3 runs 13 residues. CDR3 nucleotide sequence: TGCAGCGTTGGGCTCCGACAGGGTACCGAGCAGTACTTC. Amino acid sequence: CSVGLRQGTEQYF.

The chain is built from TRBV2 and TRBJ2-2, with TRBD2 matching over 14 bases. Losses at the gene ends were 3 bases for V and 5 bases for J; bases not matched to a gene: 8. CDR1 SNHLY and CDR2 FYNNEI come from the germline V gene. The CDR3 runs 18 residues. CDR3 loop: CASSEVWGTSGSTGELFF. CDR3 coding DNA: TGTGCCAGCAGTGAGGTGTGGGGGACTAGCGGGAGTACCGGGGAGCTGTTTTTT.

The J gene is TRBJ2-1, the V gene TRBV11-2; the D is unclear. Germline V CDR1 and CDR2: SGHAT, FQNNGV. The CDR3 runs to 15 residues. Trimming stripped 1 base from V and 0 bases from J, with 7 bases between. In nucleotides, the CDR3 is TGTGCCAGCAGCTTAGCAACAGACTCCTACAATGAGCAGTTCTTC. It specifies CASSLATDSYNEQFF.

The chain joins TRBV6-1 to TRBJ2-4; tentative D call: TRBD1 (6 bases). Trimming cost V 2 bases and J 11 bases, with 13 bases left between them. Germline CDR1 and CDR2: MNHNS and SASEGT. The CDR3 extends over 13 amino acids. As DNA, the CDR3 is TGTGCCAGCAGTGAATTAGTCGGGACACTTCAGTACTTC. It specifies CASSELVGTLQYF.

The chain carries TRBV19 and TRBJ2-1; 13 bases are shared with TRBD2. The CDR3 spans 17 residues. CDR1 and CDR2 from the germline V gene are LNHDA and SQIVND (reference sequence). Unmatched junction bases numbered 17, after V lost 10 bases and J lost 8 bases. DNA for the CDR3: TGTGCCACCACGCCGGGGGTTGCGGGACTAGCGGGGCATGAGCAGTTCTTC. Translated: CATTPGVAGLAGHEQFF.

This clone was seen a handful of times. J is TRBJ2-4 and V is TRBV5-1, with 11 bases identical to TRBD1. The CDR3 is 12 amino acids. CDR1 is SGHRS and CDR2 is YFSETQ in the germline V gene. V shed 2 bases, J shed 15 bases, and the junction held 4 bases outside the gene matches. Here the CDR3 DNA reads TGCGCCAGCAGCTTTGAGGGGACAGGGGGGTACTTC. This encodes CASSFEGTGGYF.